This TCR beta chain was captured in a study of blood T cell repertoires in COVID-19. Clones were sequenced by immunoSEQ multiplex PCR, and TCRdb holds only the in-frame ones, with some missing. Of roughly 60,000 clones in the sample, approximately 80% are singletons; the top ten hold 10% to 13%. Deletions cut 3 bases from V and 4 bases from J, with 6 bases between. Per germline, CDR1 DFQATT and CDR2 SNEGSKA (reference sequence). CDR3 length equals 11 residues. The chain employs TRBV20-1 and TRBJ1-2; D is unclear. This sequence was found in a man younger than 40 with COVID-19, enrolled during active disease. Sequencing was done on a sample of peripheral blood. The DNA of the CDR3 is TGCAGTGCTAGGGGCACCTATGGCTACACCTTC. It codes for CSARGTYGYTF.